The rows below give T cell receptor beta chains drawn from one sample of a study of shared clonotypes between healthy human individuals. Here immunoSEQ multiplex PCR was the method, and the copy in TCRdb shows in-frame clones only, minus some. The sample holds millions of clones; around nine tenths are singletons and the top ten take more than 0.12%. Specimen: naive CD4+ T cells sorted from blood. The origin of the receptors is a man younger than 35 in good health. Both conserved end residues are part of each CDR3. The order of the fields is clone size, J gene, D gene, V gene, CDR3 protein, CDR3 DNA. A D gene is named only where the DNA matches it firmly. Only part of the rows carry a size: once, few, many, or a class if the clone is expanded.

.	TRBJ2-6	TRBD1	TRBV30	CAWGQGDSGANVLTF	TGTGCCTGGGGACAGGGAGACTCTGGGGCCAACGTCCTGACTTTC
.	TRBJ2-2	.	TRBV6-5	CASSYRQNTGELFF	TGTGCCAGCAGTTACCGGCAAAACACCGGGGAGCTGTTTTTT
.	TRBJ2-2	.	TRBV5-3	CARSMTCGGSGELFF	TGTGCCAGAAGCATGACTTGCGGCGGGTCCGGGGAGCTGTTTTTT
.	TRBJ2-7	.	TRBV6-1	CASSEPGYEQYF	TGTGCCAGCAGTGAACCAGGTTACGAGCAGTACTTC
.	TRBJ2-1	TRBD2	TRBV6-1	CASSRTSLPYNEQFF	TGTGCCAGCAGTCGGACTAGCCTCCCCTACAATGAGCAGTTCTTC
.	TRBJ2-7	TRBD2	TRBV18	CASSQTSGDTYEQYF	TGTGCCAGCTCCCAAACTAGCGGGGATACCTACGAGCAGTACTTC
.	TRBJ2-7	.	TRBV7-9	CASSLPPNYEQYF	TGTGCCAGCAGCTTACCTCCTAACTACGAGCAGTACTTC
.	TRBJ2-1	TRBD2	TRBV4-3	CASSQDRTSGSHHEQFF	TGCGCCAGCAGCCAAGATCGGACTAGCGGGAGTCATCATGAGCAGTTCTTC
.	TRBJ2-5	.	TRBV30	CACFYQETQYF	TGTGCCTGCTTCTACCAAGAGACCCAGTACTTC
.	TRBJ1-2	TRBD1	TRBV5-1	CASSPTTGQGVLSNYGYTF	TGCGCCAGCAGCCCGACAACCGGACAGGGTGTTCTTTCTAACTATGGCTACACCTTC
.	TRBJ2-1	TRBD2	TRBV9	CASSVAPLAGYNEQFF	TGTGCCAGCAGCGTAGCCCCTCTAGCGGGATACAATGAGCAGTTCTTC
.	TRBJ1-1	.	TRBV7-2	CASSLVGGLTEAFF	TGTGCCAGCAGCTTAGTAGGGGGATTAACTGAAGCTTTCTTT
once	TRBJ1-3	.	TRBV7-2	CASSGVLLGNTIYF	TGTGCCAGCAGCGGCGTCCTCCTTGGAAACACCATATATTTT
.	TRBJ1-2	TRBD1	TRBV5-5	CASSTFSPNRGRMYGYTF	TGTGCCAGCAGCACCTTTTCCCCCAACAGGGGGCGTATGTATGGCTACACCTTC
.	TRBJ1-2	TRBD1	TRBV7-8	CASSQTGGFSYGYTF	TGTGCCAGCAGCCAGACAGGGGGCTTTAGCTATGGCTACACCTTC
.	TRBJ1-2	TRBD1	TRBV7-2	CASSSAGTAVYGYTF	TGTGCCAGCAGCTCGGCCGGGACAGCCGTCTATGGCTACACCTTC
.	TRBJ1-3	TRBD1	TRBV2	CASSEQGRDTIYF	TGTGCCAGCAGCGAACAGGGGAGGGACACCATATATTTT
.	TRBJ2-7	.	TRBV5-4	CASSVQKGVNEQYF	TGTGCCAGCAGCGTACAAAAAGGGGTTAACGAGCAGTACTTC
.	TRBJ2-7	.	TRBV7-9	CASSTSASSYEQYF	TGTGCCAGCAGCACCTCGGCGAGTTCCTACGAGCAGTACTTC
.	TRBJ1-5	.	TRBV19	CASSTPNQPQHF	TGTGCCAGTAGTACCCCGAATCAGCCCCAGCATTTT
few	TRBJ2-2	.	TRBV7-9	CASSSEATGELFF	TGTGCCAGCAGCTCCGAAGCGACCGGGGAGCTGTTTTTT
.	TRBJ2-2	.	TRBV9	CASSPTPDGTGELFF	TGTGCCAGCAGCCCAACCCCGGACGGAACCGGGGAGCTGTTTTTT
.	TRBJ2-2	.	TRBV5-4	CASSLERVDTGELFF	TGTGCCAGCAGCTTAGAAAGAGTAGACACCGGGGAGCTGTTTTTT
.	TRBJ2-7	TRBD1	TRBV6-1	CASCDRGFSYEQYF	TGTGCCAGCTGCGACAGGGGGTTCTCCTACGAGCAGTACTTC
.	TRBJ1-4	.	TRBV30	CAWSKGLGEKLFF	TGTGCCTGGAGTAAGGGTTTAGGAGAAAAACTGTTTTTT
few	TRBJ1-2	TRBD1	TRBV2	CASSAGTGLGYGYTF	TGTGCCAGCAGTGCCGGGACAGGGCTTGGCTATGGCTACACCTTC
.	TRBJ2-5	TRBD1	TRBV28	CASTDGGTGLPTQYF	TGTGCCAGCACCGATGGGGGGACAGGCCTTCCGACCCAGTACTTC
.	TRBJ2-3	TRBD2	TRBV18	CASSPTLTSGGADTQYF	TGTGCCAGCTCACCAACCCTGACTAGCGGGGGGGCAGATACGCAGTATTTT
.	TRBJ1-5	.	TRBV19	CASSIKGPQPQHF	TGTGCCAGTAGTATCAAGGGACCCCAGCCCCAGCATTTT
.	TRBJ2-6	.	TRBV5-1	CASSLGGSGANVLTF	TGCGCCAGCAGCCTAGGGGGCTCTGGGGCCAACGTCCTGACTTTC